The T cell receptor beta chain under discussion was sequenced for a study of OX40 agonist ivuxolimab in advanced cancers. Across the whole study: The patients got ivuxolimab, which is an agonistic anti-OX40 (CD134) antibody. The mean age was 60 years, ranging from roughly 23 to 79, with roughly four fifths of participants male. Study-wide results and limits: CD8+ T cells averaged more expanded clones than CD4+.

This clone appeared once. Its antigen is unknown. Deletions cut 2 bases from V and 7 bases from J, with 18 bases between. The V gene's germline CDR1 is SGHTA and CDR2 FQGNSA. This CDR3 spans 16 amino acids. Measured with immunoSEQ multiplex PCR; TCRdb has only the in-frame clones, and not every one. This table has around 67,000 clones, about four fifths appearing once. Cycle 7 day 1, cycle 4 day 1, and baseline were the timepoints at which blood was sampled. This sample comprised CD4+ or CD8+ T cells sorted from blood, obtained in a trial of the OX40 agonist ivuxolimab. The rearrangement links TRBV7-2 to TRBJ1-5; no clear D gene. The TCR was taken from an adult with an advanced solid tumor such as melanoma, head and neck, liver or kidney cancer. CDR3 in DNA: TGTGCCAGCAGCTTATCCGGACGGTCCCTCGGGCAGCCCCAGCATTTT. The encoded protein is CASSLSGRSLGQPQHF.